These T cell receptor beta chains were read from a single sample in a study of regulatory T cells in long-lasting Graves disease. MiXCR, applied by TCRdb to the multiplex PCR reads, yields one record per CDR3 protein. Of some 330,000 distinct CDR3 sequences in the sample, about 11% are singletons; the top ten hold approximately 17%. This same sample was also part of a study on T cells in Graves' hyperthyroidism and ophthalmopathy.

The input for sequencing was peripheral blood mononuclear cells (PBMCs), taken at new diagnosis, from a patient treated with antithyroid drugs. These receptor sequences come from a woman younger than 30 with Graves disease. The CDR3 runs from the conserved cysteine through the conserved F or W. A D gene is named only where the DNA matches it firmly. The size entry is marked missing in some rows and otherwise reads once, few, many or a size class.

cdr3_aa cdr3_nt v_call clone_size d_call j_call
CASTPPLRRSSYNEQFF TGTGCCAGCACTCCCCCTCTAAGAAGGAGCTCCTACAATGAGCAGTTCTTC TRBV2 many - TRBJ2-1
CASSIFRGDTGELFF TGTGCCAGTAGTATCTTCAGGGGGGACACCGGGGAGCTGTTTTTT TRBV19 - - TRBJ2-2
CASSSPVGDLGDTQYF TGTGCCAGCAGCTCCCCGGTGGGGGATTTGGGAGATACGCAGTATTTT TRBV5-6 few - TRBJ2-3
CASSTHSGIRGTDTQYF TGTGCCAGCAGCACCCACTCCGGGATTCGGGGCACAGATACGCAGTATTTT TRBV7-9 many - TRBJ2-3
CSARDRDGTSGPYEQFF TGCAGTGCTAGAGATCGCGATGGGACTAGCGGGCCCTATGAGCAGTTCTTC TRBV20-1 many TRBD2 TRBJ2-1
CAWTTGRITEAFF TGTGCCTGGACGACAGGGAGGATCACTGAAGCTTTCTTT TRBV30 many TRBD1 TRBJ1-1
CASSLEGSPLHF TGTGCCAGCAGCCTAGAGGGTTCACCCCTCCACTTT TRBV27 many - TRBJ1-6
CASSLEGFEQFF TGTGCCAGCAGTTTGGAGGGCTTTGAGCAGTTCTTC TRBV28 many - TRBJ2-1
CASSLSLAGASYEQYF TGTGCCAGCAGTTTGTCTTTAGCGGGAGCCTCCTACGAGCAGTACTTC TRBV28 - TRBD2 TRBJ2-7
CSASSRRNTEAFF TGCAGTGCTAGCTCACGACGAAACACTGAAGCTTTCTTT TRBV20-1 many - TRBJ1-1
CAWSGTLGGADTQYF TGTGCCTGGAGTGGTACCTTAGGGGGTGCAGATACGCAGTATTTT TRBV30 many - TRBJ2-3
CASILRRTGGNYGYTF TGTGCCAGCATTCTTAGGCGGACAGGGGGTAACTATGGCTACACCTTC TRBV28 many TRBD1 TRBJ1-2
CASSLGLVPNEQFF TGTGCCAGCAGCTTGGGACTAGTCCCCAATGAGCAGTTCTTC TRBV11-3 many TRBD2 TRBJ2-1
CASSVLAGATDTQYF TGTGCCAGCAGCGTGCTAGCGGGGGCCACAGATACGCAGTATTTT TRBV9 many TRBD2 TRBJ2-3
CASSHRGGGDPQETQYF TGTGCCAGCAGCCATCGAGGCGGGGGGGATCCCCAAGAGACCCAGTACTTC TRBV3-2 many - TRBJ2-5
CAISPTATGRTEAFF TGTGCCATTTCCCCTACTGCGACAGGGAGGACTGAAGCTTTCTTT TRBV10-3 few TRBD1 TRBJ1-1
CSARWQTSEKLFF TGCAGTGCTAGGTGGCAGACTAGTGAAAAACTGTTTTTT TRBV20-1 many - TRBJ1-4
CASSLSGVRGQPQHF TGTGCCAGCAGTTTGTCCGGGGTCCGGGGTCAGCCCCAGCATTTT TRBV28 many - TRBJ1-5
CASSFYIAGIGHEQYF TGTGCCAGCAGCTTCTACATAGCGGGAATAGGGCACGAGCAGTACTTC TRBV5-6 many TRBD2 TRBJ2-7
CASHITGGEKTEAFF TGTGCCAGCCACATAACAGGGGGAGAAAAGACTGAAGCTTTCTTT TRBV2 many TRBD1 TRBJ1-1
CASSTPLGAREADTQYF TGTGCCAGCAGTACCCCACTAGGGGCTCGGGAGGCGGATACGCAGTATTTT TRBV6-1 many TRBD2 TRBJ2-3
CASSLLRGEETQYF TGTGCCAGCAGTCTTTTAAGGGGTGAGGAGACCCAGTACTTC TRBV27 many - TRBJ2-5
CASSSWSAGEGDTQYF TGTGCCAGCAGCTCCTGGTCGGCGGGAGAGGGAGATACGCAGTATTTT TRBV28 - TRBD2 TRBJ2-3
CASSAGGTGMGEQYF TGTGCCAGCAGCGCAGGGGGGACAGGGATGGGCGAGCAGTACTTC TRBV9 once TRBD1 TRBJ2-7
CASTLRAATSTDTQYF TGTGCCAGCACACTCAGAGCGGCAACTAGCACAGATACGCAGTATTTT TRBV5-4 once - TRBJ2-3
CASSLVLRGEQFF TGTGCCAGCAGCTTAGTCCTAAGGGGTGAGCAGTTCTTC TRBV7-8 many - TRBJ2-1
CASSSRGARSNQPQHF TGTGCCAGCAGCTCGCGGGGGGCCAGGAGCAATCAGCCCCAGCATTTT TRBV7-2 once - TRBJ1-5
CASSYEAGGLFETQYF TGTGCCAGCAGTTACGAAGCGGGGGGGCTTTTCGAGACCCAGTACTTC TRBV6-2/TRBV6-3 many TRBD2 TRBJ2-5
CASSLFPLELNTEAFF TGTGCCAGCAGCTTATTCCCCTTGGAACTGAACACTGAAGCTTTCTTT TRBV7-2 many - TRBJ1-1
CASSFGIRGRGTEAFF TGTGCCAGCAGTTTTGGTATCAGGGGCCGGGGCACTGAAGCTTTCTTT TRBV28 many - TRBJ1-1
CASSYGPGTTGELFF TGTGCCAGCAGTTACGGCCCTGGGACCACCGGGGAGCTGTTTTTT TRBV6-2/TRBV6-3 many - TRBJ2-2
CASSLAAGSTDTQYF TGTGCCAGCAGCTTGGCGGCAGGGTCGACAGATACGCAGTATTTT TRBV5-6 many - TRBJ2-3
CASSQTLNTEAFF TGTGCCAGCTCCCAGACACTGAACACTGAAGCTTTCTTT TRBV18 many - TRBJ1-1
CASSYLGGATDTQYF TGTGCCAGCAGTTACCTGGGGGGGGCCACAGATACGCAGTATTTT TRBV6-5 - - TRBJ2-3
CASSSSGYAEAFF TGTGCCAGCAGCTCCTCAGGGTACGCTGAAGCTTTCTTT TRBV7-3 many - TRBJ1-1
CASSYSKTAWGYTF TGTGCCAGCAGTTACTCGAAAACCGCGTGGGGCTACACCTTC TRBV6-2/TRBV6-3 many - TRBJ1-2
CATSDYADTQYF TGTGCCACCAGTGATTACGCAGATACGCAGTATTTT TRBV24-1 many - TRBJ2-3
CASSQLHRQDYEQYF TGTGCCAGCAGTCAACTCCATCGACAGGACTACGAGCAGTACTTC TRBV27 few - TRBJ2-7
CASSLVRDTEAFF TGTGCCAGCAGCTTGGTCAGAGACACTGAAGCTTTCTTT TRBV7-3 many - TRBJ1-1
CASSLVAGTFNEQFF TGTGCCAGCAGCTTAGTGGCGGGGACTTTCAATGAGCAGTTCTTC TRBV7-2 many - TRBJ2-1
CASNRGSGSDEQFF TGTGCCAGCAACCGGGGTAGCGGGAGCGATGAGCAGTTCTTC TRBV12-3/TRBV12-4 many TRBD2 TRBJ2-1
CASSLDVGGVQETQYF TGTGCCAGCAGCTTAGATGTAGGGGGAGTGCAAGAGACCCAGTACTTC TRBV7-9 few - TRBJ2-5
CASSPPGVRNTEAFF TGTGCCAGCTCACCCCCCGGGGTCCGGAACACTGAAGCTTTCTTT TRBV18 many - TRBJ1-1
CASSLGPGPNIQYF TGTGCCAGCAGCCTAGGCCCCGGGCCAAACATTCAGTACTTC TRBV7-3 many - TRBJ2-4
CASSPWESHTGELFF TGTGCCAGCAGCCCATGGGAATCTCACACCGGGGAGCTGTTTTTT TRBV7-6 many - TRBJ2-2